The clone carrying this T cell receptor beta chain was seen at least ten times. This record comes from a study of blood T cell repertoires in COVID-19. The repertoire was sequenced with immunoSEQ multiplex PCR; TCRdb's copy has only in-frame clones and lacks some. The sample holds around 290,000 clones; around 87% are singletons and the top ten take roughly 8%. The CDR3 is 14 residues long. Trimming took off 4 bases at V and 4 bases at J, with 11 bases between the two ends. From germline, CDR1 is MNHEY and CDR2 SVGAGI. The rearrangement links TRBV6-5 to TRBJ1-3, with D possibly matching TRBD1 (6 bases). The TCR comes from a woman between 45 and 65 years old who had recovered from COVID-19. Sequencing was performed on peripheral blood. The DNA of the CDR3 is TGTGCCAGCAGTTTACAGGGAGGGGGAAACACCATATATTTT. The encoded protein is CASSLQGGGNTIYF.